This T cell receptor (beta chain) is drawn from a study of T cell responses to AZD1222 COVID-19 vaccine. Study-level results: Only a handful of AZD1222 recipients, roughly 6 in all, had baseline seropositivity. Spike-wide vaccine-associated CD4 TCRs dominated at 160-218 and 743-854.

Repertoires were generated with immunoSEQ multiplex PCR, while TCRdb's copy carries only in-frame clones and drops some. The table has just over 90,000 clones, 75% to 90% seen once. A remark on this clone: Its specificity is not known.

This TCR was recovered from an adult who received the AZD1222 COVID-19 vaccine. Sequencing was performed on peripheral blood, taken 28 days after the second AZD1222 dose.

The CDR3 sequence is CASRQTGGYGYTF. DNA of the CDR3: TGTGCCAGCAGACAAACAGGGGGTTATGGCTACACCTTC. The chain employs TRBV12-3 or TRBV12-4 and TRBJ1-2, with 8 positions matching TRBD1. CDR3 length: 13 residues. With 6 bases clipped from V and 5 bases from J, the junction kept 5 bases outside the gene matches.